The 25 T cell receptor beta chains reported below all come from one sample, sequenced in a study of cytomegalovirus exposure and HLA in healthy donors. Use of 60 Vbeta and 13 Jbeta primers characterized the PCR. Generated by immunoSEQ multiplex PCR, the TCRdb table keeps only in-frame clones and is missing some. Among 100,000 to 150,000 clones listed, roughly 82% were seen once. The sequencing sample was made of PBMCs. The receptors derive from a woman in her thirties or forties in good health and CMV-seropositive.

The chain couples TRBV5-1 to TRBJ1-2; 7 bases are a match to TRBD1. Germline assignment: CDR1 SGHRS and CDR2 YFSETQ. V lost 0 bases to trimming and J lost 0 bases; unmatched junction nucleotides: 5. This CDR3 is 16 amino acids long. In DNA, the CDR3 is TGCGCCAGCAGCTTGGTCCCACAGGGGACTAACTATGGCTACACCTTC. This translates into CASSLVPQGTNYGYTF.

The J gene is TRBJ1-1, the V gene TRBV10-3; D is possibly TRBD1 (6 bases). Looked up from germline, CDR1 is ENHRY and CDR2 is SYGVKD. The CDR3 loop spans 14 amino acids. V gave up 2 bases and J gave up 0 bases, with 7 bases separating them. CDR3 sequence (DNA): TGTGCCATCAGTGAGGGGACAATGAACACTGAAGCTTTCTTT. Its translation: CAISEGTMNTEAFF.

This clone appeared once. The chain couples TRBV6-6 to TRBJ1-1; weak D call: TRBD1 (5 bases). V gave up 4 bases and J gave up 4 bases, with 10 bases separating them. The CDR3 totals 13 residues. The germline V gene encodes CDR1 MNHNY and CDR2 SVGAGI (reference sequence). The CDR3 protein is CASSLRDSTEAFF. The CDR3 coding sequence is TGTGCCAGCAGTTTGAGGGACTCCACTGAAGCTTTCTTT.

V usage is TRBV14 and J usage is TRBJ2-5; a weak D match, TRBD2 (6 bases). Per the germline V gene, CDR1 is SGHDN and CDR2 is FVKESK. V lost 3 bases and J lost 4, with 12 bases in between. This CDR3 has 14 amino acids. Here the CDR3 DNA reads TGTGCCAGCAGCCAGGCTAGCGCTCGAGAGACCCAGTACTTC. Translated: CASSQASARETQYF. The full variable domain, rest sourced from reference TRBV14 and TRBJ2-5, is EAGVTQFPSHSVIEKGQTVTLRCDPISGHDNLYWYRRVMGKEIKFLLHFVKESKQDESGMPNNRFLAERTGGTYSTLKVQPAELEDSGVYFCASSQASARETQYFGPGTRLLVL.

The chain joins TRBV4-2 to TRBJ2-7, with D possibly being TRBD1 (7 bases). The CDR3 spans 14 residues. The V gene lost 1 base and the J gene lost 7 bases, with 14 bases spanning the gap. Looked up from germline, CDR1 is LGHNA and CDR2 is YNFKEQ. As DNA, the CDR3 is TGTGCCAGCAGCCAAGTGGCTTCAGGGGGGGAGCAGTACTTC. It yields the protein CASSQVASGGEQYF.

CDR3 sequence reads: CASSQDPPGLAGDNEQFF. Here the CDR3 DNA reads TGTGCCAGCAGCCAAGACCCCCCCGGACTAGCGGGAGACAATGAGCAGTTCTTC. The V and J genes are TRBV4-2 and TRBJ2-1; TRBD2 matches 13 bases. Germline loops: CDR1 LGHNA, CDR2 YNFKEQ. There are 18 residues in the CDR3. The trim removed 0 bases at V and 5 bases at J, leaving 7 bases unmatched.

This clone was found a few times. The genes are TRBV6-1 and TRBJ2-5, with D tentatively TRBD1 (6 bases). The CDR3 totals 14 residues. Germline CDR1 is MNHNS and CDR2 is SASEGT. Trimming cost V 7 bases and J 2 bases, with 14 bases left between them. The CDR3 nucleotides are TGTGCCAGCAAGCAGGGGAACGGGCAAGAGACCCAGTACTTC. This codes for CASKQGNGQETQYF.

V usage is TRBV30 and J usage is TRBJ2-1; the match to TRBD2 covers 9 bases. Germline-derived CDR1 and CDR2 are GTSNPN and SVGIG (reference sequence). J gave up 4 bases and V 0 bases, and 7 bases lay outside the gene matches. The CDR3 totals 16 residues. The CDR3 loop reads CAWSVRGLAGYNEQFF. The CDR3 DNA reads as TGTGCCTGGAGTGTACGAGGTCTAGCGGGATACAATGAGCAGTTCTTC.

CDR3 nucleotide sequence: TGTGCCAGCAGCTTAGGGGCCACTGAAGCTTTCTTT. It yields the protein CASSLGATEAFF. The rearrangement links TRBV6-1 to TRBJ1-1; the D gene is possibly TRBD1 (5 bases). The CDR3 has 12 residues. V gave up 6 bases and J gave up 4 bases, with 9 bases separating them. In germline, CDR1 is MNHNS, CDR2 SASEGT.

The rearrangement links TRBV4-1 to TRBJ1-2; D remains ambiguous. Germline CDR1 reads MGHRA; CDR2 reads YSYEKL. Trimming shortened V by 0 bases and J by 1 base, and 21 bases separated the two germline ends. This CDR3 spans 19 amino acids. The DNA for the CDR3 is TGCGCCAGCAGCCAAGACGCGGGTCTGGCGGAGGGTATTAACTATGGCTACACCTTC. Protein: CASSQDAGLAEGINYGYTF.

This chain connects TRBV5-1 to TRBJ1-4, with TRBD1 identical over 7 bases. The CDR3 runs 17 residues. With 4 bases clipped from V and 0 bases from J, the junction kept 9 bases outside the gene matches. CDR1 and CDR2 from the germline V gene are SGHRS and YFSETQ. The CDR3 sequence: CASSAQGLGATNEKLFF. DNA of the CDR3: TGCGCCAGCAGCGCACAGGGGTTAGGGGCAACTAATGAAAAACTGTTTTTT.

The V call is TRBV5-4, the J call TRBJ1-1; D gene uncertain. CDR3 length: 13 amino acids. V lost 1 base and J lost 4, with 8 bases in between. Germline V gene data show CDR1 as SGHNT and CDR2 as YYREEE (reference sequence). The CDR3 region is CASSLRGSTEAFF. As DNA, the CDR3 is TGTGCCAGCAGCTTGAGAGGGAGCACTGAAGCTTTCTTT.

The chain carries TRBV5-4 and TRBJ2-5; 9 positions agree with TRBD1. V was pared by 4 bases and J by 0 bases, with 13 bases of the junction left unmatched. Germline V CDR1 and CDR2: SGHNT, YYREEE (reference sequence). This CDR3 contains 18 residues. The CDR3 loop reads CASSRGDREIFDQETQYF. For the CDR3, the DNA is TGTGCCAGCAGCAGGGGGGACAGGGAAATATTTGACCAAGAGACCCAGTACTTC.

V gene TRBV7-9 combines with J gene TRBJ2-7; TRBD1 aligns across 7 bases. This CDR3 is built from 16 residues. Germline V gene data show CDR1 as SEHNR and CDR2 as FQNEAQ (reference sequence). The V and J ends lost 0 bases and 1 base, in that order; junction bases with no gene match: 6. CDR3 amino acids: CASSLARPGQSYEQYF. CDR3 nucleotides: TGTGCCAGCAGCTTAGCGCGCCCGGGACAGTCCTACGAGCAGTACTTC.

The chain couples TRBV9 to TRBJ2-1, with D tentatively TRBD1 (5 bases). This CDR3 has 16 amino acids. Germline-derived CDR1 and CDR2 are SGDLS and YYNGEE. With 4 bases removed from V and 2 bases from J, the gap between germline ends came to 16 bases. The CDR3 DNA sequence: TGTGCCAGCAGCCCCCAGGGAATCGGCACCTACAATGAGCAGTTCTTC. Protein: CASSPQGIGTYNEQFF.

The chain combines TRBV2 with TRBJ2-1; 14 bases match TRBD2. V dropped 3 bases and J dropped 8; count of bases not matched to a gene: 3. Germline CDR1 is SNHLY and CDR2 is FYNNEI. This CDR3 contains 15 residues. The CDR3, as DNA: TGTGCCAGCAGTGAGGGACTAGCGGGAGCGGATGAGCAGTTCTTC. It encodes CASSEGLAGADEQFF.

The chain is built from TRBV19 and TRBJ2-1; TRBD2 matches 11 bases. This CDR3 contains 15 residues. CDR1 is LNHDA, CDR2 SQIVND, per germline (reference sequence). V lost 4 bases and J lost 7; bases outside the gene matches: 6. The CDR3: CASSTLAGEMNEQFF. The CDR3 DNA sequence: TGTGCCAGTAGTACACTAGCGGGAGAGATGAATGAGCAGTTCTTC.

This rearrangement joins TRBV11-2 to TRBJ2-7, with D possibly being TRBD2 (5 bases). V was trimmed by 2 bases and J by 3 bases, leaving 8 bases between them. This CDR3 has 13 amino acids. The germline V gene has CDR1 SGHAT and CDR2 FQNNGV. CDR3 in DNA: TGTGCCAGCAGCTTACAGCGGCTCTACGAGCAGTACTTC. It codes for CASSLQRLYEQYF.

This clone was observed a handful of times. The chain employs TRBV28 and TRBJ2-7; D might be TRBD1 (6 bases). V was pared by 3 bases and J by 0 bases, with 9 bases between. The CDR3 consists of 14 residues. Germline V gene lookup returns CDR1 MDHEN and CDR2 SYDVKM. The CDR3 nucleotides read TGTGCCAGCAGTTTCCGGGACACCTCCTACGAGCAGTACTTC. Translation: CASSFRDTSYEQYF.

V and J are TRBV2 and TRBJ2-5; TRBD2 aligns across 9 bases. Germline lookup yields CDR1 SNHLY and CDR2 FYNNEI. This CDR3 is 19 amino acids long. V dropped 5 bases and J dropped 1; count of bases not matched to a gene: 17. The DNA for the CDR3 is TGTGCCAGCAGTTCTTTTCTAGCGGGGAGTCGGGGCCTCCAAGAGACCCAGTACTTC. This sequence encodes CASSSFLAGSRGLQETQYF. The whole variable domain, filled in from reference TRBV2 and TRBJ2-5, reads EPEVTQTPSHQVTQMGQEVILRCVPISNHLYFYWYRQILGQKVEFLVSFYNNEISEKSEIFDDQFSVERPDGSNFTLKIRSTKLEDSAMYFCASSSFLAGSRGLQETQYFGPGTRLLVL.

V usage is TRBV18 and J usage is TRBJ1-1, with D tentatively TRBD1 (5 bases). Trimming took off 1 base at V and 1 base at J, with 7 bases between the two ends. Germline V gene data show CDR1 as KGHSH and CDR2 as LQKENI. This CDR3 has 14 amino acids. CDR3 sequence: CASSPLQENTEAFF. For the CDR3, the DNA is TGTGCCAGCTCACCACTACAGGAGAACACTGAAGCTTTCTTT.

This clone has only a few counts. This chain joins TRBV5-6 and TRBJ1-4; a possible D gene is TRBD1 (5 bases). This CDR3 has 15 amino acids. The V gene's germline CDR1 is SGHDT and CDR2 YYEEEE. V gave up 1 base and J gave up 4 bases, with 11 bases separating them. CDR3 DNA sequence: TGTGCCAGCAGCTTGACGACAGCTTTTAATGAAAAACTGTTTTTT. Its protein is CASSLTTAFNEKLFF.

This chain joins TRBV7-8 and TRBJ1-5, with 7 bases aligning to TRBD1. The CDR3 totals 16 residues. CDR1 SGHVS and CDR2 FQNEAQ come from the germline V gene. J was trimmed by 0 bases and V by 5 bases; bases with no gene match: 7. In nucleotides, the CDR3 is TGTGCCAGCAGCCCCGACAGGGTGAATAGCAATCAGCCCCAGCATTTT. The encoded protein is CASSPDRVNSNQPQHF.

The chain carries TRBV28 and TRBJ1-2; 11 bases align to TRBD1. CDR1 is MDHEN and CDR2 is SYDVKM in the germline V gene. CDR3 length equals 16 residues. The trim removed 2 bases at V and 8 bases at J, leaving 10 bases unmatched. CDR3 sequence (DNA): TGTGCCAGCAGTTTACCACTCGGACAGGGGGCGCGGGGCTACACCTTC. Protein sequence: CASSLPLGQGARGYTF.

This clone was observed a few times. In DNA, the CDR3 is TGTGCCAGCACCGGTAACCACAATGAGCAGTTCTTC. It is translated as CASTGNHNEQFF. V usage is TRBV28 and J usage is TRBJ2-1; D call uncertain. The V gene's germline CDR1 is MDHEN and CDR2 SYDVKM. V was clipped by 7 bases and J by 5 bases, with 9 bases between them. There are 12 residues in the CDR3.